These T cell receptor beta chains were read from a single sample in a study of cytomegalovirus exposure and HLA in healthy donors. The assay was immunoSEQ multiplex PCR, and TCRdb's table has in-frame clones only and misses some. Its listing shows approximately 190,000 clones. Material for sequencing was PBMCs. These receptors were obtained from a boy younger than 18 in good health and CMV-seronegative. CDR3s include the opening cysteine and the closing phenylalanine or tryptophan. A D gene is named only where the DNA matches it firmly.

length: 12
J: TRBJ2-3
D: TRBD1
V: TRBV11-3
DNA: TGTGCCAGCAGCTCGGACAGGGATACGCAGTATTTT
CDR3: CASSSDRDTQYF

length: 14
J: TRBJ1-6
D: .
V: TRBV7-9
DNA: TGTGCCAGTCGGGAGGGCTCCTATAATTCACCCCTCCACTTT
CDR3: CASREGSYNSPLHF

length: 13
J: TRBJ2-1
D: .
V: TRBV4-1
DNA: TGCGCCAGCAGCCCCCCAGGTGGTGGCGAGCAGTTCTTC
CDR3: CASSPPGGGEQFF

length: 13
J: TRBJ1-1
D: .
V: TRBV7-9
DNA: TGTGCCAGCAGCCCAAGAGGAGGGATTGAAGCTTTCTTT
CDR3: CASSPRGGIEAFF

length: 19
J: TRBJ2-7
D: TRBD2
V: TRBV5-6
DNA: TGTGCCAGCAGCTTGATGCAAGGACTAGCGGGGTCGTACTCCTACGAGCAGTACTTC
CDR3: CASSLMQGLAGSYSYEQYF

length: 14
J: TRBJ1-5
D: .
V: TRBV7-2
DNA: TGTGCCAGCAGCTTGGGTAGGGGAAGACAGCCCCAGCATTTT
CDR3: CASSLGRGRQPQHF

length: 14
J: TRBJ2-1
D: .
V: TRBV7-9
DNA: TGTGCCAGCAGCTGGATAGCAACCGACAATGAGCAGTTCTTC
CDR3: CASSWIATDNEQFF

length: 15
J: TRBJ1-1
D: .
V: TRBV7-9
DNA: TGTGCCAGCAGCCTACATGATGCGACAGCCATTGAAGCTTTCTTT
CDR3: CASSLHDATAIEAFF

length: 14
J: TRBJ1-2
D: TRBD1
V: TRBV5-6
DNA: TGTGCCAGCAGCTTGGAGGGCAGGGGGAACGGCTACACCTTC
CDR3: CASSLEGRGNGYTF

length: 13
J: TRBJ2-1
D: .
V: TRBV11-3
DNA: TGTGCCAGCAGCTCCCGAGGATCGAATGAGCAGTTCTTC
CDR3: CASSSRGSNEQFF

length: 13
J: TRBJ2-7
D: .
V: TRBV27
DNA: TGTGCCAGCAGTTTGTTGGGCCGGTACGAGCAGTACTTC
CDR3: CASSLLGRYEQYF

length: 14
J: TRBJ1-2
D: .
V: TRBV11-2
DNA: TGTGCCAGCAGCTTAGTGGACAGTCCCTATGGCTACACCTTC
CDR3: CASSLVDSPYGYTF

length: 14
J: TRBJ1-2
D: .
V: TRBV11-2
DNA: TGTGCCAGCAGCTTAGCAGTCAGGGGAGATGGCTACACCTTC
CDR3: CASSLAVRGDGYTF

length: 13
J: TRBJ1-2
D: .
V: TRBV30
DNA: TGTGCCTGGAGCTACGGACAGAACTATGGCTACACCTTC
CDR3: CAWSYGQNYGYTF

length: 15
J: TRBJ2-2
D: TRBD2
V: TRBV28
DNA: TGTGCCAGCAGTAATGTGCGGGGGGCCTCCGGGGAGCTGTTTTTT
CDR3: CASSNVRGASGELFF

length: 16
J: TRBJ2-2
D: TRBD1
V: TRBV9
DNA: TGTGCCAGCAGCCCAACAGGACAGGGGACGACCGGGGAGCTGTTTTTT
CDR3: CASSPTGQGTTGELFF

length: 14
J: TRBJ1-2
D: .
V: TRBV15
DNA: TGTGCCACCAGCAGAGTATTAGACACAAATGGCTACACCTTC
CDR3: CATSRVLDTNGYTF

length: 15
J: TRBJ2-7
D: TRBD1
V: TRBV28
DNA: TGTGCCAGCAGTACCCCCGGGACAGGTGGCTACGAGCAGTACTTC
CDR3: CASSTPGTGGYEQYF

length: 17
J: TRBJ2-5
D: TRBD2
V: TRBV11-2
DNA: TGTGCCAGCAGCTTAGAGGGGGGGACTAGCGCCCAAGAGACCCAGTACTTC
CDR3: CASSLEGGTSAQETQYF

length: 15
J: TRBJ1-2
D: .
V: TRBV4-3
DNA: TGCGCCAGCAGCCAAGAAAGAGGTTACAACTATGGCTACACCTTC
CDR3: CASSQERGYNYGYTF

length: 12
J: TRBJ1-2
D: .
V: TRBV30
DNA: TGTGCCTGGAGTGCTCCTTTCTATGGCTACACCTTC
CDR3: CAWSAPFYGYTF

length: 13
J: TRBJ1-3
D: .
V: TRBV18
DNA: TGTGCCAGCTCATCAGGGTCCGGAAACACCATATATTTT
CDR3: CASSSGSGNTIYF

length: 18
J: TRBJ2-1
D: TRBD2
V: TRBV27
DNA: TGTGCCAGCATCGTTAGCGGGCAGAAAAAAGAGTCCTACAATGAGCAGTTCTTC
CDR3: CASIVSGQKKESYNEQFF

length: 14
J: TRBJ2-7
D: TRBD1
V: TRBV6-5
DNA: TGTGCCAGCAGCCTAACCGGGACAGCCTACGAGCAGTACTTC
CDR3: CASSLTGTAYEQYF

length: 16
J: TRBJ1-5
D: .
V: TRBV7-3
DNA: TGTGCCAGCAGCTTAATGGCACCTTATAGCAATCAGCCCCAGCATTTT
CDR3: CASSLMAPYSNQPQHF

length: 12
J: TRBJ2-1
D: .
V: TRBV6-5
DNA: TGTGCCAGCATGAACCAGGTCGATGAGCAGTTCTTC
CDR3: CASMNQVDEQFF

length: 13
J: TRBJ2-7
D: .
V: TRBV30
DNA: TGTGCCTGGGATGAGACTGGGAGCTACGAGCAGTACTTC
CDR3: CAWDETGSYEQYF

length: 17
J: TRBJ2-3
D: .
V: TRBV27
DNA: TGTGCCAGCAGTTTATTGGTATTGTTGGCCTCCACAGATACGCAGTATTTT
CDR3: CASSLLVLLASTDTQYF

length: 16
J: TRBJ1-1
D: .
V: TRBV7-3
DNA: TGTGCCAGCAGCTTAGGCGGTATCCATCTGGACACTGAAGCTTTCTTT
CDR3: CASSLGGIHLDTEAFF

length: 16
J: TRBJ1-5
D: .
V: TRBV18
DNA: TGTGCCAGCTCAGCCCTCGGGGGGTCGATCAATCAGCCCCAGCATTTT
CDR3: CASSALGGSINQPQHF

length: 16
J: TRBJ2-5
D: TRBD2
V: TRBV19
DNA: TGTGCCAGTAGTATAGTTGGTGGCGGGGGGCAAGAGACCCAGTACTTC
CDR3: CASSIVGGGGQETQYF

length: 20
J: TRBJ2-1
D: TRBD1
V: TRBV2
DNA: TGTGCCAGCAGCGAATTTGGGACAGGGGTCTCCGTTAGCTCCTACAATGAGCAGTTCTTC
CDR3: CASSEFGTGVSVSSYNEQFF